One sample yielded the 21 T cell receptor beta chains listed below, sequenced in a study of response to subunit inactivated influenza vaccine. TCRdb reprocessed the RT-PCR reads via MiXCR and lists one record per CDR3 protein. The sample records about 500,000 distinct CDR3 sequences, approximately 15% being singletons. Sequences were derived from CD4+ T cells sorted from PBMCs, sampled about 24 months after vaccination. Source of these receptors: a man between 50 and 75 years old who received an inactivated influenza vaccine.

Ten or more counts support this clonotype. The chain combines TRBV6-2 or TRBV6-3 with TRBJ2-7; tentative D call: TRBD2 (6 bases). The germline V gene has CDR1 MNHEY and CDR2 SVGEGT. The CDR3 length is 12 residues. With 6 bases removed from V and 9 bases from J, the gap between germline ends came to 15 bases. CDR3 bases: TGTGCCAGCAGATCGGGACTCCGAGGGCAGTACTTC. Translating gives CASRSGLRGQYF.

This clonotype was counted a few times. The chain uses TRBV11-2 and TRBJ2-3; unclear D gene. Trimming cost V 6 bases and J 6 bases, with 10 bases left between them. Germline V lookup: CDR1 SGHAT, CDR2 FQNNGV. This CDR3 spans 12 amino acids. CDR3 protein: CASSRRLDTQYF. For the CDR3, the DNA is TGTGCCAGCAGTCGCCGGTTGGATACGCAGTATTTT.

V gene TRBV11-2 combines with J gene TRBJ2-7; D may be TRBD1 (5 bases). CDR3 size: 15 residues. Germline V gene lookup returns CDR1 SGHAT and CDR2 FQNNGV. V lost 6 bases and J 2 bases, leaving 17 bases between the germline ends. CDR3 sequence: CASRRDWGRTYEQYF. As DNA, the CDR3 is TGTGCCAGCAGACGAGATTGGGGCAGAACCTACGAGCAGTACTTC.

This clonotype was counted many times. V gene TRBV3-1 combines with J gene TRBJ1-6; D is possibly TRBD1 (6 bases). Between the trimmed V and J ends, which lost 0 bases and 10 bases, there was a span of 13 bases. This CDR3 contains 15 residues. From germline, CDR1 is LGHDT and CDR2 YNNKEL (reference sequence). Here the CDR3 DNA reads TGTGCCAGCAGCCAAGATTGGCAGGGGAAATCACCCCTCCACTTT. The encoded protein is CASSQDWQGKSPLHF.

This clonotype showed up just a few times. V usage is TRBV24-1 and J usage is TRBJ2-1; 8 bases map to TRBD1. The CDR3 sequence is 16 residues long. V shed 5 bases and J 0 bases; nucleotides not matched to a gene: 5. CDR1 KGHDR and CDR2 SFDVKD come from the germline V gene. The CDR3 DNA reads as TGTGCCACCAGTGGGGGACAGGCGAGCTCCTACAATGAGCAGTTCTTC. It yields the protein CATSGGQASSYNEQFF.

CDR3 bases: TGTGCCACTATGAACTACCGGGACAGGTTCCACTTT. This sequence encodes CATMNYRDRFHF. The rearrangement uses TRBV6-2 or TRBV6-3 and TRBJ1-6, with 8 bases matching TRBD1. CDR3 length equals 12 residues. The junction had 13 bases not matched to a gene; V was cut back by 10 bases and J by 17 bases. CDR1 is MNHEY and CDR2 is SVGEGT in the germline V gene.

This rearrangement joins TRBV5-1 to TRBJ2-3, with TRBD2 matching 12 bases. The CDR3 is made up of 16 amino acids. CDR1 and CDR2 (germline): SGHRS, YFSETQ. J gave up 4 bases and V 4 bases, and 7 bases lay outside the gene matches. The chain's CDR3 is CASSISTSGSADTQYF. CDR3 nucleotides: TGCGCCAGCAGCATATCGACTAGCGGGAGCGCAGATACGCAGTATTTT.

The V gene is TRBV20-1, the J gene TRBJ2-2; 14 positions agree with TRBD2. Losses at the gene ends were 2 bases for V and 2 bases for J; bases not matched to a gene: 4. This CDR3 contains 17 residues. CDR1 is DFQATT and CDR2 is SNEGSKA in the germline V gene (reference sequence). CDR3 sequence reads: CSARPTSGRANTGELFF. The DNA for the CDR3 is TGCAGTGCTAGACCGACTAGCGGGAGGGCTAACACCGGGGAGCTGTTTTTT.

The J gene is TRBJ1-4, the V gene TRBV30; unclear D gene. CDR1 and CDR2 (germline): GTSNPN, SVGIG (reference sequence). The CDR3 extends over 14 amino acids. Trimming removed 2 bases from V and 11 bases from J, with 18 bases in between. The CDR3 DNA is TGTGCCTGGAGTCCACCCCCGTTGGGGAGGAAACTGTTTTTT. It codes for CAWSPPPLGRKLFF.

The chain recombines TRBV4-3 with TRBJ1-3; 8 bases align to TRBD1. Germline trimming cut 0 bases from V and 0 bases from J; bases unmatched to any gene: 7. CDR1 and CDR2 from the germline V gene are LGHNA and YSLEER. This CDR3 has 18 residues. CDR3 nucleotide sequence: TGCGCCAGCAGCCAAGATCTCGGGACAGGTCTCTCTGGAAACACCATATATTTT. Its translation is CASSQDLGTGLSGNTIYF.

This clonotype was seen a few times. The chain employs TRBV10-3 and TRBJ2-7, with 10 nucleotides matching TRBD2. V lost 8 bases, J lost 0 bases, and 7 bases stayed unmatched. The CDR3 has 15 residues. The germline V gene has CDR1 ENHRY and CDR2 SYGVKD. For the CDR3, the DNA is TGTGCCATCGGCGGACTAGCGGAGAGCTCCTACGAGCAGTACTTC. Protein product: CAIGGLAESSYEQYF.

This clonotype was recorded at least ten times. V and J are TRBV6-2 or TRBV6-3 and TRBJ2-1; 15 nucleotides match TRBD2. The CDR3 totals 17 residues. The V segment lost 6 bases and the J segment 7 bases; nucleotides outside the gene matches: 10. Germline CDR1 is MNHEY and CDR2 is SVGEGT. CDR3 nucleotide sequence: TGTGCCAGCAGCCCCCCGGGACTAGCGGGGGGAAGGAATGAGCAGTTCTTC. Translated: CASSPPGLAGGRNEQFF.

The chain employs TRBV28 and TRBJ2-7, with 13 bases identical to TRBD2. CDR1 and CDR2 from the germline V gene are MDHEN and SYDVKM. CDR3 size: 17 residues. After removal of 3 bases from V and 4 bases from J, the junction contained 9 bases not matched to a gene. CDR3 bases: TGTGCCAGCAGTTTCCCCCGGACTAGCGGGAGAATGTACGAGCAGTACTTC. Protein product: CASSFPRTSGRMYEQYF.

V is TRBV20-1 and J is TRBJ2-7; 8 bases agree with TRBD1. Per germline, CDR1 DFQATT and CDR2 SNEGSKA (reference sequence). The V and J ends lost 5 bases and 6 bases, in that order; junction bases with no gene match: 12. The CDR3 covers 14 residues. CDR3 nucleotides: TGCAGTGCTCTCTCCGGGACAGGTAGGCCCGAGCAGTACTTC. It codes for CSALSGTGRPEQYF.

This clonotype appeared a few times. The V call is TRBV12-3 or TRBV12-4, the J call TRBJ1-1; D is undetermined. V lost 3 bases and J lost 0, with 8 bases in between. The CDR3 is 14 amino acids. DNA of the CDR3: TGTGCCAGCAGTTTCTCTTCCCTGAACACTGAAGCTTTCTTT. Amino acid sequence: CASSFSSLNTEAFF.

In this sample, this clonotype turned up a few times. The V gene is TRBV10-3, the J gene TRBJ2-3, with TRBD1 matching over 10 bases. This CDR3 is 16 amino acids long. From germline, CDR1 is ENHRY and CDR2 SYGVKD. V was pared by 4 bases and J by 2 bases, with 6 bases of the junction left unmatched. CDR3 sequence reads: CAISVSTGGTTDTQYF. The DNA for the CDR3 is TGTGCCATCAGTGTATCGACAGGGGGCACCACAGATACGCAGTATTTT.

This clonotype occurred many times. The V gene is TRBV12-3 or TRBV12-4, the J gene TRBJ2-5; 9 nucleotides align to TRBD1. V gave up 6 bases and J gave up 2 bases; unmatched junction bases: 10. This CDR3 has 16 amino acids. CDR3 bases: TGTGCCAGCAGCCCAACCGGGACAGGGCCTCAAGAGACCCAGTACTTC. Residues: CASSPTGTGPQETQYF.

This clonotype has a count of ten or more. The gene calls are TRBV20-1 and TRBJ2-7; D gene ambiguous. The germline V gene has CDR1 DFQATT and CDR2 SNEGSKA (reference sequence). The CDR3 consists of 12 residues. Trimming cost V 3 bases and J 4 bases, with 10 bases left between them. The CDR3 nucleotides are TGCAGTGCTAGTGCCCCCTCGTACGAGCAGTACTTC. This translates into CSASAPSYEQYF.

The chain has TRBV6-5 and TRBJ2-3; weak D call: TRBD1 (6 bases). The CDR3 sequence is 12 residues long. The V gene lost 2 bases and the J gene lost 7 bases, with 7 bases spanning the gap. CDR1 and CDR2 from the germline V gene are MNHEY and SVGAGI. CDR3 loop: CASSYRGYTQYF. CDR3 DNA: TGTGCCAGCAGTTACAGGGGGTATACGCAGTATTTT.

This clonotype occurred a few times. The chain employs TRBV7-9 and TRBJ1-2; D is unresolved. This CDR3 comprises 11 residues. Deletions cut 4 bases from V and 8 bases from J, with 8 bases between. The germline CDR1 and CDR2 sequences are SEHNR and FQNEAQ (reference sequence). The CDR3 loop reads CASSSALGYTF. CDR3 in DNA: TGTGCCAGCAGCTCCGCGCTAGGCTACACCTTC.

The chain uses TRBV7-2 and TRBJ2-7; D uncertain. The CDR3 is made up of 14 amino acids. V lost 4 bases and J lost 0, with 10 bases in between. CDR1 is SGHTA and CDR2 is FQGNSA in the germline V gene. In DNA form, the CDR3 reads TGTGCCAGCAGCTCCGGCAGCAACTCCTACGAGCAGTACTTC. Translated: CASSSGSNSYEQYF.